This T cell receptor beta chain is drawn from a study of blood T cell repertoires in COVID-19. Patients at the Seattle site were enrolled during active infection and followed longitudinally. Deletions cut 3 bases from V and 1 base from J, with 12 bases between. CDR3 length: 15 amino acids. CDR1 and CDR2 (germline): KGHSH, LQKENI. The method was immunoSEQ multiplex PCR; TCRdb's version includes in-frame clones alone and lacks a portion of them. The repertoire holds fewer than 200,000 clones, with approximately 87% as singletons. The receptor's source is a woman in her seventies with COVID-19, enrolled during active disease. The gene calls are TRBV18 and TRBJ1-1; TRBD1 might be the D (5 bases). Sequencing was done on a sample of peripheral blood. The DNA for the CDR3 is TGTGCCAGCTCACCTTTTCCACAGGAGAACACTGAAGCTTTCTTT. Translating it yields CASSPFPQENTEAFF.